These 6 T cell receptor beta chains originate from one sample sequenced in a study of cytomegalovirus exposure and HLA in healthy donors. The primer mix had 60 Vbeta and 13 Jbeta primers. Assay: immunoSEQ multiplex PCR; the TCRdb copy retains only in-frame clones and omits some. Of 160,000 or so clones in the sample, around 84% are singletons; the top ten hold approximately 1.9%. Sequencing input: PBMCs. The receptors shown here come from a man between 18 and 35 years old in good health and CMV-seronegative.

The rearrangement links TRBV29-1 to TRBJ2-3, with D unresolved. This CDR3 has 14 amino acids. Looked up from germline, CDR1 is SQVTM and CDR2 is ANQGSEA. V lost 5 bases, J lost 2 bases, and 14 bases lay in between. DNA of the CDR3: TGCAGCGTTAGTCCCCCACAAGTCACAGATACGCAGTATTTT. Its protein is CSVSPPQVTDTQYF.

This clone was found a few times. The chain is built from TRBV10-3 and TRBJ1-1; D unclear. Between the trimmed V and J ends, which lost 6 bases and 4 bases, there was a span of 9 bases. Germline V gives CDR1 ENHRY, CDR2 SYGVKD. This CDR3 is 12 amino acids long. In nucleotides, the CDR3 is TGTGCCATCAGCGGAGGAGTCACTGAAGCTTTCTTT. Amino acid sequence: CAISGGVTEAFF.

The rearrangement links TRBV28 to TRBJ1-1, with 9 bases that match TRBD1. Trimming cost V 1 base and J 7 bases; bases outside gene matches: 13. CDR1 is MDHEN, CDR2 SYDVKM, per germline. The CDR3 extends over 17 amino acids. The DNA of the CDR3 is TGTGCCAGCAGTTTATACGAGGAGGGACAGGGAGAGAGTGAAGCTTTCTTT. This translates into CASSLYEEGQGESEAFF.

The chain recombines TRBV27 with TRBJ2-1, with 14 positions matching TRBD2. J lost 7 bases, V lost 5 bases, and 7 bases had no gene match. CDR3 length: 16 amino acids. In germline, CDR1 is MNHEY, CDR2 SMNVEV (reference sequence). CDR3 bases: TGTGCCAGCAGTACTATGACTAGCGGGAGGGCGAATGAGCAGTTCTTC. Protein product: CASSTMTSGRANEQFF.

This clone was observed a handful of times. The chain couples TRBV9 to TRBJ2-1; 12 nucleotides agree with TRBD2. Germline V lookup: CDR1 SGDLS, CDR2 YYNGEE. The CDR3 totals 18 residues. V was clipped by 8 bases and J by 5 bases; unmatched bases: 17. The CDR3 here is CASWLAGGRYPRNNEQFF. The CDR3 DNA sequence: TGTGCCAGTTGGCTAGCGGGAGGGAGATACCCCCGAAACAATGAGCAGTTCTTC.

V and J are TRBV7-9 and TRBJ2-1; perhaps TRBD2 as D (5 bases). V was trimmed by 5 bases and J by 1 base, leaving 12 bases between them. The V gene's germline CDR1 is SEHNR and CDR2 FQNEAQ (reference sequence). The CDR3 covers 15 residues. The CDR3 DNA is TGTGCCAGCAGCCCACGGACGGGATCCTACAATGAGCAGTTCTTC. Residues: CASSPRTGSYNEQFF.